One T cell receptor beta chain is described in this entry. The data are from a study of identical twins. TCRdb redid the calling of the 5' RACE reads with MiXCR, one entry per CDR3 protein. Of 350,000 to 500,000 distinct CDR3 sequences listed, around 18% are singletons. The sample taken for sequencing was naive T cells sorted from blood. This sequence originates from a man between 45 and 60 years old in good health.

The CDR3 region has the DNA TGTGCCAGCAGTTACCCGGGAGTTGCTGAAGCTTTCTTT. This codes for CASSYPGVAEAFF. The rearrangement joins TRBV6-2 or TRBV6-3 to TRBJ1-1; D gene ambiguous. Germline assignment: CDR1 MNHEY and CDR2 SVGEGT. The CDR3 has 13 amino acids. V gave up 2 bases and J gave up 6 bases, with 10 bases separating them.